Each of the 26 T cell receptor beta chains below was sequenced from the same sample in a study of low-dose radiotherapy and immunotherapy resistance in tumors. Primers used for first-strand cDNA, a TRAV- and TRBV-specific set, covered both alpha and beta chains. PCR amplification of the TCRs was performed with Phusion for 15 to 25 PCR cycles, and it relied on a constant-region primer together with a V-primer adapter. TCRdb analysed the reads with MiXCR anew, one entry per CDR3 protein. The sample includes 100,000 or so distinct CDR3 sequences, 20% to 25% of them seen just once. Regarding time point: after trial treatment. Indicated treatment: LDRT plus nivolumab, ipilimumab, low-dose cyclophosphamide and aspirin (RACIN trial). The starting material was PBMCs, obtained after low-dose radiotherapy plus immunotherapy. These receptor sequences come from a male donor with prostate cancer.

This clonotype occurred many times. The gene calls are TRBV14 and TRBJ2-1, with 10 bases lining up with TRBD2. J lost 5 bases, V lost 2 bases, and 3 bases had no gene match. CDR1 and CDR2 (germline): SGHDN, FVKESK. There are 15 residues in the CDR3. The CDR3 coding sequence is TGTGCCAGCAGCCAAAAGCGGGGGGGAAACAATGAGCAGTTCTTC. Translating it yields CASSQKRGGNNEQFF.

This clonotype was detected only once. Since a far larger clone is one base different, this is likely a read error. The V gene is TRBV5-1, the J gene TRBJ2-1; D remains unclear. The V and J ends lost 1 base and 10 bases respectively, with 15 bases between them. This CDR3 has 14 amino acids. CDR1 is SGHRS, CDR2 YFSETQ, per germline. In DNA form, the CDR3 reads TGCGCCAGCAGCTTGCGGAGTTTGGCCCACGAGCAGTTCTTC. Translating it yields CASSLRSLAHEQFF.

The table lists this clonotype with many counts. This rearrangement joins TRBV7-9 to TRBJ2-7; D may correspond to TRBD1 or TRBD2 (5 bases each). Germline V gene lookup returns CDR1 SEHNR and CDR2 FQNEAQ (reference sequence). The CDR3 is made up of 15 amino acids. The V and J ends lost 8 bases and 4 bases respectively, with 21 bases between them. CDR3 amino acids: CASLRRGGQLYEQYF. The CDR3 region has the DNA TGTGCCAGCCTACGAAGGGGCGGGCAGTTATACGAGCAGTACTTC.

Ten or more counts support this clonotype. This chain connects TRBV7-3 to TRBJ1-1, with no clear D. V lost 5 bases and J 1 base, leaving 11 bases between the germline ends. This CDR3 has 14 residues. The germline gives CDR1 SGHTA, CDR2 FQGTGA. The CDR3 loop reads CASSPQAGNTEAFF. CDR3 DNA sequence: TGTGCCAGCAGCCCCCAGGCGGGGAACACTGAAGCTTTCTTT.

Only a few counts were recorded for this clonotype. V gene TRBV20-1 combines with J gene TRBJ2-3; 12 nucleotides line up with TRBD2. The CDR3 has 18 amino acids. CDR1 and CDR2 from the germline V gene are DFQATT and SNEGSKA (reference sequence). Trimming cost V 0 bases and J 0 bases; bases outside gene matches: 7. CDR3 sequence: CSARDETSGGTSTDTQYF. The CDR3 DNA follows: TGCAGTGCTAGAGATGAGACTAGCGGGGGTACTAGCACAGATACGCAGTATTTT.

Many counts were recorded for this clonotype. CDR3 sequence: CASSLVSVGTGYGYTF. In DNA, the CDR3 is TGTGCCAGCAGCTTAGTTAGTGTGGGGACCGGCTATGGCTACACCTTC. The chain is built from TRBV7-2 and TRBJ1-2; D is perhaps TRBD1 (5 bases). CDR3 length: 16 amino acids. V dropped 1 base and J dropped 4 bases, with 16 bases sitting between them. Germline CDR1 is SGHTA and CDR2 is FQGNSA.

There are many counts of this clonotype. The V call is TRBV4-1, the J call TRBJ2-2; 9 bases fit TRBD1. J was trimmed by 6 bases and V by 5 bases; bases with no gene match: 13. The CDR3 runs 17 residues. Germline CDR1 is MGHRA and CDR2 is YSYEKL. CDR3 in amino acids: CASSFTDRGVGAGELFF. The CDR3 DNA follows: TGCGCCAGCAGCTTCACTGACAGGGGGGTTGGAGCCGGGGAGCTGTTTTTT.

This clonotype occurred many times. CDR3 nucleotides: TGTGCCAGCAGCAAGGGACAAAACTCTGGGGCCAACGTCCTGACTTTC. Its protein product is CASSKGQNSGANVLTF. The chain uses TRBV21-1 and TRBJ2-6; TRBD1, the table's D call, lacks a check against the DNA. TRBV21-1 is reported as a pseudogene. The CDR3 totals 16 residues.

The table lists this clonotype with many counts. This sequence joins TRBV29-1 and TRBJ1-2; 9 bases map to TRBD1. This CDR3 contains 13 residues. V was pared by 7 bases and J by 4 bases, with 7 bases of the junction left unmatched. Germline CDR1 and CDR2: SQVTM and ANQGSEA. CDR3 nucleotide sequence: TGCAGCGCTCCGGACAGGGGTGGCTATGGCTACACCTTC. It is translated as CSAPDRGGYGYTF.

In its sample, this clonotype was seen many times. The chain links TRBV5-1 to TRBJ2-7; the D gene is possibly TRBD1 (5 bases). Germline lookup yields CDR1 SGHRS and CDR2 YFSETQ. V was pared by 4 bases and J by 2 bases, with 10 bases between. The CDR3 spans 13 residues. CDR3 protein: CASSRPGTYEQYF. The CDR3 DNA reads TGCGCCAGCAGCCGCCCAGGGACCTACGAGCAGTACTTC.

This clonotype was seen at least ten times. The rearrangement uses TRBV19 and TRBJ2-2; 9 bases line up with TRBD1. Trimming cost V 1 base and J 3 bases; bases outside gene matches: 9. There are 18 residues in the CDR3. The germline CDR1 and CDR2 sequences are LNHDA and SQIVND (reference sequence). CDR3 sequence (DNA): TGTGCCAGTAGTATAGTTACAGGGGGCTATCGGGACACCGGGGAGCTGTTTTTT. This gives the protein CASSIVTGGYRDTGELFF.

In DNA, the CDR3 is TGTGCCAGCAGCCAACACGGGGGTAGCTCCTACAATGAGCAGTTCTTC. This translates into CASSQHGGSSYNEQFF. V gene TRBV11-2 combines with J gene TRBJ2-1; possible D gene TRBD2, 6 bases. The germline V gene has CDR1 SGHAT and CDR2 FQNNGV. The V and J ends lost 5 bases and 0 bases respectively, with 14 bases between them. The CDR3 sequence is 16 residues long.

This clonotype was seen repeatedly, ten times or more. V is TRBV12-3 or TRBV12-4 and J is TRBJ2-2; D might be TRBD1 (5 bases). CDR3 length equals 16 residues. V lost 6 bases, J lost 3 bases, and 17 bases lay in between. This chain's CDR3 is CASSRRQTADTGELFF. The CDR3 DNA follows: TGTGCCAGCAGCCGGCGACAGACCGCGGACACCGGGGAGCTGTTTTTT.

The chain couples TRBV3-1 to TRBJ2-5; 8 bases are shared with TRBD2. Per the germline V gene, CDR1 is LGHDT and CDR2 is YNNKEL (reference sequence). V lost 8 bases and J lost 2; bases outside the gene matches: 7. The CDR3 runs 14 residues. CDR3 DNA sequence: TGTGCCAGCTCGGTAGCGGGATATCAAGAGACCCAGTACTTC. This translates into CASSVAGYQETQYF.

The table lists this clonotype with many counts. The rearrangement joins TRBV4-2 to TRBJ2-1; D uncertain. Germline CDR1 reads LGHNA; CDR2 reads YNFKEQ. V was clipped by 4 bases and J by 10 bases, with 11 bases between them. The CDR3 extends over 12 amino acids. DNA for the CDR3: TGTGCCAGCAGCCCCCCAGCTTCGGAGCAGTTCTTC. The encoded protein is CASSPPASEQFF.

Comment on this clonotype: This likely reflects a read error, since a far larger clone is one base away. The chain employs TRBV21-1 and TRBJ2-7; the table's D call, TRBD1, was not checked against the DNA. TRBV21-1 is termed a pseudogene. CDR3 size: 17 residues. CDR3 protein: CASSKALWDRSLDEQYF. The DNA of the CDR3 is TGTGCCAGCAGCAAAGCGCTGTGGGACCGATCCCTGGATGAGCAGTACTTC.

CDR3 DNA: TGTGCCAGCAGCGTGGGGGGCGGGAGCACAGATACGCAGTATTTT. This gives the protein CASSVGGGSTDTQYF. This sequence joins TRBV9 and TRBJ2-3, with D perhaps being TRBD1 or TRBD2 (6 bases each). Per the germline V gene, CDR1 is SGDLS and CDR2 is YYNGEE. Trimming shortened V by 2 bases and J by 0 bases, and 10 bases separated the two germline ends. The CDR3 loop spans 15 amino acids.

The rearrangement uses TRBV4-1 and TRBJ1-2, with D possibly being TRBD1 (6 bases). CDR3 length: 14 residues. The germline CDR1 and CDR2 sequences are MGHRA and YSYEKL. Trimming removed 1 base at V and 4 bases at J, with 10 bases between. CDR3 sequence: CASSQVRDTYGYTF. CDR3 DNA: TGCGCCAGCAGCCAAGTTAGGGACACCTATGGCTACACCTTC.

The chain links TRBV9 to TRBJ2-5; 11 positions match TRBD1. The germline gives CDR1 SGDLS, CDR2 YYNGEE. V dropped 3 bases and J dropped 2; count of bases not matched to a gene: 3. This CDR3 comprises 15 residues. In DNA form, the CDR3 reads TGTGCCAGCAGCGACGGGACAGGGGGACAAGAGACCCAGTACTTC. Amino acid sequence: CASSDGTGGQETQYF.

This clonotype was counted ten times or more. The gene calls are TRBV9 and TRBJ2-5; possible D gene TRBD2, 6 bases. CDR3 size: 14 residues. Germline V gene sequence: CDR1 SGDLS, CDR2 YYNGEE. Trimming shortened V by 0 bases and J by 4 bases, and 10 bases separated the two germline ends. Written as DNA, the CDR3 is TGTGCCAGCAGCGTAGGGTCGCGGGGAGAGACCCAGTACTTC. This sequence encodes CASSVGSRGETQYF.

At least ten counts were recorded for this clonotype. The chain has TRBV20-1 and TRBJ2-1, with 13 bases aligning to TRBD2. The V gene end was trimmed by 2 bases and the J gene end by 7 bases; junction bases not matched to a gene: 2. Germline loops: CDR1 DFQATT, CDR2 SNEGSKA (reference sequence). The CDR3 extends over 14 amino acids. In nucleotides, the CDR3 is TGCAGTGCTAGAAAACTAGCGGGGGGGAATGAGCAGTTCTTC. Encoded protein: CSARKLAGGNEQFF.

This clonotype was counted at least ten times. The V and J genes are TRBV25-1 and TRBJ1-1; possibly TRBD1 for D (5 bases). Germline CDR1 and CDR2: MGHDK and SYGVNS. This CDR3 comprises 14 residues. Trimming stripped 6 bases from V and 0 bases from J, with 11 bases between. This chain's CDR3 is CASRLTGLNTEAFF. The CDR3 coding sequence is TGTGCCAGCAGGCTCACAGGATTGAACACTGAAGCTTTCTTT.

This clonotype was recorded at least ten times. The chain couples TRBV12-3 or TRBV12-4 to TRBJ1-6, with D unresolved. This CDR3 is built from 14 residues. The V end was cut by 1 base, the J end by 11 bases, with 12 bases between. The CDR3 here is CASSLGWAYPPLHF. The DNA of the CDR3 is TGTGCCAGCAGTTTAGGGTGGGCTTACCCACCCCTCCACTTT.

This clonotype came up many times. CDR3 sequence: CAWSTMTSGGQETQYF. The CDR3 region has the DNA TGTGCCTGGAGTACAATGACTAGCGGGGGACAAGAGACCCAGTACTTC. The chain has TRBV30 and TRBJ2-5; 12 nucleotides line up with TRBD2. CDR1 is GTSNPN and CDR2 is SVGIG in the germline V gene (reference sequence). This CDR3 contains 16 residues. V was pared by 2 bases and J by 2 bases, with 6 bases of the junction left unmatched.

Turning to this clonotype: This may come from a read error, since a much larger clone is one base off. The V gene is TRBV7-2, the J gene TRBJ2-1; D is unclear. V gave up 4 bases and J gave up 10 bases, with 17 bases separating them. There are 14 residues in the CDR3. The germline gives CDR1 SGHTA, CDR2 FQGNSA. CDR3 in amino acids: CASSYNSPRSEQFF. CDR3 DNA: TGTGCCAGCAGCTATAATAGCCCCCGATCCGAGCAGTTCTTC.

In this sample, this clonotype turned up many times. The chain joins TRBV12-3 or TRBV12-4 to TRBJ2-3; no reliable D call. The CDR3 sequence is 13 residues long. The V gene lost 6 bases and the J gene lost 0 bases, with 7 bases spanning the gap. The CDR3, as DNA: TGTGCCAGCAGCTTCGGAAGCACAGATACGCAGTATTTT. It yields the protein CASSFGSTDTQYF.